One and the same sample provided the 3 T cell receptor beta chains below, sequenced in a study of T cells in Graves' hyperthyroidism and ophthalmopathy. RNA transcripts yielded amplified TCR beta CDR3 regions. HTBI primers drove first-round RT-PCR of the TCR CDR3. Each CDR3 protein gets one entry after TCRdb re-called the multiplex PCR reads with MiXCR. Found here are about 350,000 distinct CDR3 sequences, roughly an eighth of them singletons; the top ten hold 34%. Source material: blood. These receptors were collected from a woman between 35 and 50 years old with Graves' ophthalmopathy.

This clonotype was seen ten or more times. The chain joins TRBV28 to TRBJ2-1, with 8 bases aligning to TRBD2. This CDR3 is 15 amino acids long. CDR1 is MDHEN and CDR2 is SYDVKM in the germline V gene. V lost 3 bases, J lost 8 bases, and 9 bases stayed unmatched. The CDR3 DNA follows: TGTGCCAGCAGTTTCGGGGGGGTGGTTACCTATGAGCAGTTCTTC. It yields the protein CASSFGGVVTYEQFF.

This clonotype was seen ten or more times. The chain links TRBV28 to TRBJ1-5; D uncertain. This CDR3 comprises 14 residues. Trimming took 2 bases from V and 3 from J, leaving 8 bases between them. The germline V gene encodes CDR1 MDHEN and CDR2 SYDVKM. CDR3 sequence (DNA): TGTGCCAGCAGTTTACGCAGGTACAATCAGCCCCAGCATTTT. This codes for CASSLRRYNQPQHF.

This clonotype was seen at least ten times. The V and J genes are TRBV6-1 and TRBJ2-7; 10 nucleotides line up with TRBD2. CDR1 and CDR2 from the germline V gene are MNHNS and SASEGT. CDR3 length: 15 amino acids. V was clipped by 6 bases and J by 5 bases; unmatched bases: 10. This CDR3 is CASSQPSGRNHEQYF. CDR3 coding DNA: TGTGCCAGCAGCCAACCTAGCGGGAGAAACCACGAGCAGTACTTC.